This entry lists 19 T cell receptor beta chains sequenced from one sample in a study of patients and donors after allogeneic stem cell transplantation. TCRdb independently ran MiXCR on the RT-PCR reads; one entry per CDR3 protein. This sample has about 110,000 distinct CDR3 sequences, with less than 45% found just once. What was sequenced was blood, either unsorted or a sorted T cell fraction (not recorded which). Every receptor here comes from a human donor who was either an allogeneic HSCT recipient or a stem cell or donor lymphocyte infusion donor (not recorded which). It is not recorded whose cells these are; they may come from a transplant donor.

The sample holds a few counts of this clonotype. J is TRBJ1-1 and V is TRBV6-6, with D uncertain. CDR1 and CDR2 from the germline V gene are MNHNY and SVGAGI (reference sequence). The CDR3 totals 15 residues. Trimming removed 6 bases at V and 0 bases at J, with 14 bases between. The DNA for the CDR3 is TGTGCCAGCAGGTCGAGGGAGCAAATGAACACTGAAGCTTTCTTT. Encoded protein: CASRSREQMNTEAFF.

The CDR3 DNA follows: TGTGCCAGCAGCCCCTCCCCCTCACACGAGCAGTACTTC. Amino acid sequence: CASSPSPSHEQYF. The chain combines TRBV28 with TRBJ2-7; no definite D call. The V and J ends lost 6 bases and 5 bases respectively, with 14 bases between them. The CDR3 consists of 13 residues. CDR1 is MDHEN, CDR2 SYDVKM, per germline.

This clonotype was recorded a few times. V gene TRBV3-1 combines with J gene TRBJ1-4, with 8 bases identical to TRBD1. Germline V CDR1 and CDR2: LGHDT, YNNKEL (reference sequence). This CDR3 has 15 residues. V was pared by 4 bases and J by 0 bases, with 1 base of the junction left unmatched. The CDR3 is CASSRGQATNEKLFF. The CDR3 coding sequence is TGTGCCAGCAGCCGGGGACAGGCAACTAATGAAAAACTGTTTTTT.

As DNA, the CDR3 is TGCAGTGCTAGGGGAGGGGCAGGGGATAACTATGGCTACACCTTC. It yields the protein CSARGGAGDNYGYTF. The chain joins TRBV20-1 to TRBJ1-2; a weak D match, TRBD1 (6 bases). CDR3 length equals 15 residues. Trimming removed 3 bases at V and 1 base at J, with 15 bases between. CDR1 and CDR2 from the germline V gene are DFQATT and SNEGSKA (reference sequence).

This clonotype has a handful of counts. This rearrangement joins TRBV12-3 or TRBV12-4 to TRBJ1-5; D gene unclear. V was cut by 7 bases and J by 10 bases, with 17 bases left in between. The CDR3 consists of 13 residues. As DNA, the CDR3 is TGTGCCAGCAACTCCGGGGTGCCCGGTCCCCAGCATTTT. Protein: CASNSGVPGPQHF.

In this sample, this clonotype turned up a few times. The chain uses TRBV6-5 and TRBJ2-3, with D possibly TRBD2 on 5 matching bases. The V end was cut by 0 bases, the J end by 7 bases, with 14 bases between. The CDR3 extends over 15 amino acids. Germline CDR1 and CDR2: MNHEY and SVGAGI. CDR3 nucleotides: TGTGCCAGCAGTTACTCTAGCAAACCGGGGAATACGCAGTATTTT. This codes for CASSYSSKPGNTQYF.

CDR3: CASSRDTFSNQPQHF. The CDR3 nucleotides are TGTGCCAGCAGTCGGGACACCTTTAGCAATCAGCCCCAGCATTTT. The chain links TRBV6-5 to TRBJ1-5; a possible D gene is TRBD1 (6 bases). CDR1 is MNHEY, CDR2 SVGAGI, per germline. The CDR3 runs 15 residues. The V and J ends lost 5 bases and 0 bases respectively, with 11 bases between them.

The J gene is TRBJ2-5, the V gene TRBV29-1; D ambiguous. The V end lost 3 bases, the J end lost 4 bases, and 12 bases lay between the germline ends. The CDR3 is made up of 13 amino acids. Germline loops: CDR1 SQVTM, CDR2 ANQGSEA. CDR3 protein: CSVDFEISETQYF. CDR3 coding DNA: TGCAGCGTTGATTTCGAAATTTCAGAGACCCAGTACTTC. Filled out from reference TRBV29-1 and TRBJ2-5, the complete variable domain reads SAVISQKPSRDICQRGTSLTIQCQVDSQVTMMFWYRQQPGQSLTLIATANQGSEATYESGFVIDKFPISRPNLTFSTLTVSNMSPEDSSIYLCSVDFEISETQYFGPGTRLLVL.

In DNA, the CDR3 is TGTGCCAGCAGTTTATACAAAAACATTCAGTACTTC. Translated: CASSLYKNIQYF. This chain links TRBV12-3 or TRBV12-4 with TRBJ2-4; no clear D gene. The V gene lost 2 bases and the J gene lost 3 bases, with 2 bases spanning the gap. The CDR3 contains 12 residues.

This chain uses TRBV7-3 with TRBJ2-3; possible D gene TRBD2, 5 bases. This CDR3 spans 15 amino acids. Between the trimmed V and J ends, which lost 0 bases and 4 bases, there was a span of 11 bases. Germline V gene sequence: CDR1 SGHTA, CDR2 FQGTGA. CDR3 DNA sequence: TGTGCCAGCAGCTTAACAGGCCTAGCCCCAGATACGCAGTATTTT. It specifies CASSLTGLAPDTQYF.

V gene TRBV20-1 combines with J gene TRBJ2-3; TRBD1 matches 8 bases. V shed 1 base and J 2 bases; nucleotides not matched to a gene: 5. In germline, CDR1 is DFQATT, CDR2 SNEGSKA (reference sequence). The CDR3 is made up of 15 amino acids. CDR3 DNA: TGCAGTGCTAGAGTGGGCAGGGGGCCCACAGATACGCAGTATTTT. Its translation is CSARVGRGPTDTQYF.

The CDR3 DNA sequence: TGCAGTGCTAGAGATGGACAGTACTACGAGCAGTACTTC. It yields the protein CSARDGQYYEQYF. The V gene is TRBV20-1, the J gene TRBJ2-7; TRBD1 is a possible D gene (6 bases). The CDR3 is 13 amino acids. V lost 0 bases to trimming and J lost 3 bases, with 9 bases between them. Germline values: CDR1 DFQATT, CDR2 SNEGSKA (reference sequence).

V gene TRBV3-1 combines with J gene TRBJ1-4; 7 bases map to TRBD1. Germline CDR1 is LGHDT and CDR2 is YNNKEL (reference sequence). V shed 2 bases and J 0 bases; nucleotides not matched to a gene: 0. The length of the CDR3 is 15 residues. The CDR3 region is CASSQQGATNEKLFF. CDR3 DNA: TGTGCCAGCAGCCAACAGGGGGCAACTAATGAAAAACTGTTTTTT.

This clonotype was seen only a few times. This chain joins TRBV15 and TRBJ2-1; D gene uncertain. This CDR3 is 14 amino acids long. V lost 1 base to trimming and J lost 4 bases, with 8 bases between them. The germline V gene has CDR1 LNHNV and CDR2 YYDKDF (reference sequence). Written as DNA, the CDR3 is TGTGCCACCAGCAGAGTTTGGCCGTACAATGAGCAGTTCTTC. It codes for CATSRVWPYNEQFF.

V usage is TRBV20-1 and J usage is TRBJ1-5; 7 nucleotides match TRBD1. From germline, CDR1 is DFQATT and CDR2 SNEGSKA (reference sequence). CDR3 length: 14 residues. The trim removed 4 bases at V and 4 bases at J, leaving 7 bases unmatched. Written as DNA, the CDR3 is TGCAGTGCTATAACCCCAGGGGGGAATCAGCCCCAGCATTTT. This encodes CSAITPGGNQPQHF.

The chain links TRBV18 to TRBJ1-1; D not certain. Germline CDR1 and CDR2: KGHSH and LQKENI. CDR3 size: 11 residues. Deletions cut 5 bases from V and 6 bases from J, with 7 bases between. The CDR3 DNA follows: TGTGCCAGCTCAGATCTCGCTGAAGCTTTCTTT. Translating gives CASSDLAEAFF. The variable domain in full, with the rest retrieved from reference TRBV18 and TRBJ1-1, is NAGVMQNPRHLVRRRGQEARLRCSPMKGHSHVYWYRQLPEEGLKFMVYLQKENIIDESGMPKERFSAEFPKEGPSILRIQQVVRGDSAAYFCASSDLAEAFFGQGTRLTVV.

This sequence joins TRBV7-2 and TRBJ1-4; D is perhaps TRBD1 (6 bases). Trimming cost V 5 bases and J 8 bases, with 15 bases left between them. Looked up from germline, CDR1 is SGHTA and CDR2 is FQGNSA. The CDR3 totals 14 residues. The chain's CDR3 is CASSRGAGDEKLFF. The CDR3 DNA follows: TGTGCCAGCAGCAGGGGGGCAGGGGACGAAAAACTGTTTTTT.

This chain uses TRBV6-5 with TRBJ1-1, with 7 positions matching TRBD1. V shed 6 bases and J 0 bases; nucleotides not matched to a gene: 4. Per the germline V gene, CDR1 is MNHEY and CDR2 is SVGAGI. The CDR3 loop spans 14 amino acids. The CDR3 protein is CASSRQGVNTEAFF. CDR3 bases: TGTGCCAGCAGCCGACAGGGTGTGAACACTGAAGCTTTCTTT.

This chain links TRBV4-3 with TRBJ2-4, with D uncertain. The V and J ends lost 2 bases and 3 bases respectively, with 8 bases between them. The CDR3 sequence is 14 residues long. CDR1 is LGHNA, CDR2 YSLEER, per germline. The CDR3 DNA reads TGCGCCAGCAGCCAAACATATGGCAAAAACATTCAGTACTTC. It codes for CASSQTYGKNIQYF.